This T cell receptor (beta chain) stems from a study of T-cell reconstitution after alpha-beta-depleted transplantation in children. The CDR3 runs 14 residues. Unmatched junction bases numbered 3, after V lost 6 bases and J lost 0 bases. Construction of the TCRbeta library involved unique molecular identifiers. MiXCR, run by TCRdb on the PCR reads, gives a single entry per CDR3 protein. Among approximately 210,000 distinct CDR3 sequences listed, more than 12% were seen once. This clonotype was seen ten or more times. The input for sequencing was PBMCs from the stem cell graft donor, taken from the stem cell graft. This clonotype originated in a human donor who donated a stem cell graft to a child with acute lymphoblastic leukemia. The chain links TRBV12-3 or TRBV12-4 to TRBJ1-1; 8 bases align to TRBD1. The DNA for the CDR3 is TGTGCCAGCAGGCAGGGGGCGGTGAACACTGAAGCTTTCTTT. This gives the protein CASRQGAVNTEAFF.